Below, 11 T cell receptor beta chains from the same sample are listed, as sequenced in a study of T cells in Graves' hyperthyroidism and ophthalmopathy. Researchers took RNA transcripts and amplified the TCR beta CDR3 regions from them. Using the HTBI primer set, a first-round RT-PCR was run on the TCR CDR3. TCRdb re-called the multiplex PCR reads through MiXCR, storing one row per CDR3 protein. The table shows approximately 560,000 distinct CDR3 sequences, with around 14% occurring only once. Sequences were obtained from blood. These receptor sequences come from a woman in her 30s with Graves' hyperthyroidism.

This clonotype was observed many times. The J gene is TRBJ1-1, the V gene TRBV30; D remains unclear. The germline V and J ends were trimmed by 3 bases and 0 bases, with 11 bases remaining between them. The CDR3 length is 14 residues. Per the germline V gene, CDR1 is GTSNPN and CDR2 is SVGIG (reference sequence). In DNA, the CDR3 is TGTGCCTGGAGCCTGGGCCACCTGAACACTGAAGCTTTCTTT. Residues: CAWSLGHLNTEAFF.

A remark on this clonotype: This may come from a read error, since a much larger clone is one base off. The chain employs TRBV6-1 and TRBJ2-5, with D perhaps matching TRBD1 or TRBD2 (5 bases each). Germline V gene lookup returns CDR1 MNHNS and CDR2 SASEGT. The CDR3 extends over 14 amino acids. The V gene lost 8 bases and the J gene lost 7 bases, with 20 bases spanning the gap. In nucleotides, the CDR3 is TGTGCCAGCGGCGAATTTAGGAGTGGGGGGACCCAGTACTTC. Amino acids: CASGEFRSGGTQYF.

The table lists this clonotype with many counts. This chain connects TRBV7-2 to TRBJ2-7; 14 nucleotides match TRBD2. This CDR3 is built from 14 residues. The germline gives CDR1 SGHTA, CDR2 FQGNSA. J was trimmed by 6 bases and V by 5 bases; bases with no gene match: 3. CDR3 DNA sequence: TGTGCCAGCAGCCCCGGGACTAGCGGGGGCGAGCAGTACTTC. Its protein product is CASSPGTSGGEQYF. Supplemented by reference TRBV7-2 and TRBJ2-7, the full variable domain reads GAGVSQSPSNKVTEKGKDVELRCDPISGHTALYWYRQSLGQGLEFLIYFQGNSAPDKSGLPSDRFSAERTGGSVSTLTIQRTQQEDSAVYLCASSPGTSGGEQYFGPGTRLTVT.

The chain couples TRBV10-3 to TRBJ2-5; D call uncertain. The CDR3 is made up of 13 amino acids. V lost 7 bases, J lost 10 bases, and 19 bases lay in between. CDR1 ENHRY and CDR2 SYGVKD come from the germline V gene. The CDR3 loop is CAINRHPTEGQYF. The DNA for the CDR3 is TGTGCCATCAATCGACACCCTACGGAAGGCCAGTACTTC.

This clonotype was found many times. The V and J genes are TRBV10-3 and TRBJ2-7; TRBD2 matches 9 bases. Trimming at V came to 6 bases and at J to 4 bases, leaving 10 bases not matched to a gene. The CDR3 runs to 15 residues. CDR1 ENHRY and CDR2 SYGVKD come from the germline V gene. CDR3 sequence: CAIRDVPSGEYEQYF. The CDR3 nucleotides read TGTGCCATCAGGGACGTTCCTAGCGGGGAGTACGAGCAGTACTTC.

The V gene is TRBV15, the J gene TRBJ2-1, with 9 nucleotides matching TRBD2. J gave up 6 bases and V 1 base, and 7 bases lay outside the gene matches. The CDR3 runs 16 residues. CDR1 is LNHNV, CDR2 YYDKDF, per germline (reference sequence). This chain's CDR3 is CATSRAGSGRGNEQFF. In DNA, the CDR3 is TGTGCCACCAGCAGAGCCGGTAGCGGGAGAGGCAATGAGCAGTTCTTC.

This clonotype was recorded at least ten times. CDR3 DNA: TGTGCCAGCAGTGTAACCGGGACAGGGGCGAGTGAAAAACTGTTTTTT. As protein: CASSVTGTGASEKLFF. This chain uses TRBV2 with TRBJ1-4; 10 nucleotides line up with TRBD1. There are 16 residues in the CDR3. V shed 4 bases and J 7 bases; nucleotides not matched to a gene: 9. Germline CDR1 SNHLY, CDR2 FYNNEI.

The chain carries TRBV4-1 and TRBJ1-1; D unclear. Trimming shortened V by 1 base and J by 5 bases, and 11 bases separated the two germline ends. Germline lookup yields CDR1 MGHRA and CDR2 YSYEKL. The CDR3 runs to 14 residues. CDR3 region: CASSQVVEGTEAFF. The CDR3 DNA reads as TGCGCCAGCAGCCAAGTAGTGGAGGGTACTGAAGCTTTCTTT.

The V and J genes are TRBV5-5 and TRBJ2-1; 7 nucleotides agree with TRBD2. The CDR3 loop spans 16 amino acids. CDR1 is SGHKS, CDR2 YYEKEE, per germline (reference sequence). The J segment lost 7 bases and the V segment lost 6 bases, leaving 16 bases of the junction unmatched. As DNA, the CDR3 is TGTGCCAGCACCCCTCGGTGGGGCGGGGGAGGAAATGAGCAGTTCTTC. This codes for CASTPRWGGGGNEQFF.

In DNA form, the CDR3 reads TGTGCCAGTACGATAGGACAGGGGGATGAAGGCTACACCTTC. It translates to CASTIGQGDEGYTF. The V call is TRBV19, the J call TRBJ1-2; 10 bases line up with TRBD1. Germline-derived CDR1 and CDR2 are LNHDA and SQIVND (reference sequence). This CDR3 is built from 14 residues. V lost 7 bases to trimming and J lost 8 bases; unmatched junction nucleotides: 10.

The V and J genes are TRBV7-2 and TRBJ1-3; the match to TRBD1 covers 8 bases. The germline gives CDR1 SGHTA, CDR2 FQGNSA. CDR3 size: 15 residues. J gave up 4 bases and V 2 bases, and 4 bases lay outside the gene matches. The CDR3 sequence is CASSLQGAGGNTIYF. The CDR3 DNA reads TGTGCCAGCAGCTTACAGGGGGCAGGAGGAAACACCATATATTTT. Full variable domain (missing parts from reference TRBV7-2 and TRBJ1-3): GAGVSQSPSNKVTEKGKDVELRCDPISGHTALYWYRQSLGQGLEFLIYFQGNSAPDKSGLPSDRFSAERTGGSVSTLTIQRTQQEDSAVYLCASSLQGAGGNTIYFGEGSWLTVV.